The clone carrying this T cell receptor beta chain was counted only a few times. The CDR3 covers 12 residues. Trimming cost V 10 bases and J 8 bases, with 14 bases left between them. Germline V gene data show CDR1 as SNHLY and CDR2 as FYNNEI. Here immunoSEQ multiplex PCR was the method, and the copy in TCRdb shows in-frame clones only, minus some. The sample has some 270,000 clones; around 86% are singletons. These data come from a study of blood T cell repertoires in COVID-19. The rearrangement links TRBV2 to TRBJ1-4; perhaps TRBD1 as D (5 bases). This TCR derives from a man over 45 with acute or convalescent COVID-19. Sequencing input: peripheral blood. As DNA, the CDR3 is TGTGCCACCAGAGGGGTGGAAGAAAAACTGTTTTTT. Encoded protein: CATRGVEEKLFF.